This TCR beta chain stems from a study of blood T cell repertoires in COVID-19. Study-level information: Collection of acute and convalescent COVID-19 samples took place in the United States, Italy and Spain.

How the authors handled the data: Estimates of nucleated cell counts were drawn from the amplification of reference gene primers. Clones were read by immunoSEQ multiplex PCR, and TCRdb kept only the in-frame ones, dropping some. D and trimming were read from the DNA, whereas the V and J calls and clone size are those reported in that table. The sample lists roughly 280,000 clones; 89% were seen once. The CDR3 runs to 13 residues. Germline V CDR1 and CDR2: SGHNT, YYREEE (reference sequence). V shed 4 bases and J shed 14 bases, with 18 bases lying between them. The sequence derives from a man aged 50 to 60 with acute or convalescent COVID-19. The sequencing sample was made of peripheral blood. The chain has TRBV5-4 and TRBJ1-4, with D hard to call. CDR3 bases: TGTGCCAGCAGCACAGTTGACCGACAAGCCCTGTTTTTT. It is translated as CASSTVDRQALFF.